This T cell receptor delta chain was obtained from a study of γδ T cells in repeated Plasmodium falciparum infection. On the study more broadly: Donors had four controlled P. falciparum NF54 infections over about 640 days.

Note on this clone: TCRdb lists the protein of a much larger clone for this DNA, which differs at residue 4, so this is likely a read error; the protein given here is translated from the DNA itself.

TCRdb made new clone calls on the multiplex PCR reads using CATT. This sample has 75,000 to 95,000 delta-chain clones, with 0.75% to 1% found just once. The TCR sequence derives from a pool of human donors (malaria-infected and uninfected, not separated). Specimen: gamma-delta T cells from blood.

CDR3: CACGPVGSGAPPGKLIF. The CDR3 DNA is TGTGCCTGTGGCCCGGTCGGGTCTGGGGCCCCCCCCGGTAAACTCATCTTT. V usage is TRDV2 and J usage is TRDJ1, with D possibly matching TRDD3 (6 bases). The J gene is absent in TCRdb and was assigned here via DNA matching to germline. The CDR3 has 17 amino acids. V gave up 5 bases and J gave up 7 bases, with 28 bases separating them. Germline V CDR1 and CDR2: GEAIGNYY, EKD.